The TCR beta chain described here comes from a study of CD8 T cells in ankylosing spondylitis. Study-wide findings and caveats: A motif of seven or eight highly homologous TCR beta variants was seen as apparently characteristic of ankylosing spondylitis blood. There were earlier reports of some motif variants in reactive arthritis synovial fluid and blood.

This clonotype was seen many times. Its cognate antigen is unknown. Construction of TCR beta libraries was performed using quantitative 5'-RACE with molecular barcodes. One entry per CDR3 protein, called by TCRdb with MiXCR from the 5' RACE reads. The sample carries some 30,000 distinct CDR3 sequences, 5.5% to 8% recorded once. CDR3 size: 13 residues. The germline CDR1 and CDR2 sequences are SGHRS and YFSETQ. V shed 4 bases, J shed 14 bases, and the junction held 9 bases outside the gene matches. The J gene is TRBJ1-6, the V gene TRBV5-1; 7 bases match TRBD1. This receptor was obtained from a male donor with ankylosing spondylitis or in good health (not recorded which). Sequencing was carried out using blood, either unsorted or a sorted T cell fraction (not recorded which). CDR3 region: CASSTDRDGTLHF. The CDR3 bases are TGCGCCAGCAGCACTGACAGGGACGGGACCCTCCACTTT.